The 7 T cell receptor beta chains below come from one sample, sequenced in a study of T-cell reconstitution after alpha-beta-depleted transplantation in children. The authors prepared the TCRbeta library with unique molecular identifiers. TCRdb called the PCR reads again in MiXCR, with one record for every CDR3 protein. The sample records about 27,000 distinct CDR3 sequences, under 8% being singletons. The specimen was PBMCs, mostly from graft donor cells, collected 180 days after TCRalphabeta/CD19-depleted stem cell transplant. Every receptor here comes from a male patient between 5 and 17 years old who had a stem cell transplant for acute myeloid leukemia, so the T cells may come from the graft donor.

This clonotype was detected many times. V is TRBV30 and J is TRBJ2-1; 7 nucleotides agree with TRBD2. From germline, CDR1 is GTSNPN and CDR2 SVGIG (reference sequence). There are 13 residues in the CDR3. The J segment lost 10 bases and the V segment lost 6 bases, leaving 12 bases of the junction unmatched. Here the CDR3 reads CACHALLAQEQFF. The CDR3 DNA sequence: TGTGCCTGCCATGCTCTACTAGCGCAAGAGCAGTTCTTC.

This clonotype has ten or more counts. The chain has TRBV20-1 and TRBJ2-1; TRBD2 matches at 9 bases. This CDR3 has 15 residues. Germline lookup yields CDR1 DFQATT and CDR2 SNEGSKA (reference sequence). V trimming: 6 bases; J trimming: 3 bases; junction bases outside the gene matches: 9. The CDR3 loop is CSADSGRVDYNEQFF. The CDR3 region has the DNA TGCAGTGCCGATAGCGGGAGAGTCGACTACAATGAGCAGTTCTTC.

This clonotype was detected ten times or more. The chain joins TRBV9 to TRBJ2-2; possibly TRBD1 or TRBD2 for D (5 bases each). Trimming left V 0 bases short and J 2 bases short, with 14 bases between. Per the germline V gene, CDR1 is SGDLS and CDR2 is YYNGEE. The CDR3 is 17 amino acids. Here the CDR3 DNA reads TGTGCCAGCAGCGTAGGTGGGACCACATTCAACACCGGGGAGCTGTTTTTT. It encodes CASSVGGTTFNTGELFF.

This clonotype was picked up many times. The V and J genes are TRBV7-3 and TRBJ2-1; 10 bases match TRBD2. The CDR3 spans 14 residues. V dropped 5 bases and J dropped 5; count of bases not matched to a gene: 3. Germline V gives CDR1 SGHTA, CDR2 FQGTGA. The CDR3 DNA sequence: TGTGCCAGCAGCGGGACTAGCGTCAACAATGAGCAGTTCTTC. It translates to CASSGTSVNNEQFF. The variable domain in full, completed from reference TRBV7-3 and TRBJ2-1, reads GAGVSQTPSNKVTEKGKYVELRCDPISGHTALYWYRQSLGQGPEFLIYFQGTGAADDSGLPNDRFFAVRPEGSVSTLKIQRTERGDSAVYLCASSGTSVNNEQFFGPGTRLTVL.

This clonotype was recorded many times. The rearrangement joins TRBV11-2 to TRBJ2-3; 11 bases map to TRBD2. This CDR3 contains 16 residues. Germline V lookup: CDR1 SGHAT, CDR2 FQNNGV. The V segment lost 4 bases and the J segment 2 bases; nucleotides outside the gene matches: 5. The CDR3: CASSSGTSGNTDTQYF. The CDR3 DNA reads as TGTGCCAGCAGCTCTGGGACTAGCGGCAACACAGATACGCAGTATTTT.

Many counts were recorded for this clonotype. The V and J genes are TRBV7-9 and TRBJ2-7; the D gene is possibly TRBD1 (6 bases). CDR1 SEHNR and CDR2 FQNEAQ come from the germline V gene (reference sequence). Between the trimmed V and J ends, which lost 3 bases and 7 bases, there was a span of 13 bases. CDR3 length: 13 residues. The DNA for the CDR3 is TGTGCCAGCAGCTTTACAGGGTCGGGTGAGCAGTACTTC. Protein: CASSFTGSGEQYF. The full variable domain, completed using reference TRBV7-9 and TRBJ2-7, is DTGVSQNPRHKITKRGQNVTFRCDPISEHNRLYWYRQTLGQGPEFLTYFQNEAQLEKSRLLSDRFSAERPKGSFSTLEIQRTEQGDSAMYLCASSFTGSGEQYFGPGTRLTVT.

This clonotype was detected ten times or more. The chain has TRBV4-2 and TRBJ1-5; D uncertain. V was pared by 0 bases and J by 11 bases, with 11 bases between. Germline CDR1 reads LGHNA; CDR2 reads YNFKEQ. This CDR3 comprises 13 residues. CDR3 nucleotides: TGTGCCAGCAGCCAAGATGAGGGTGCGGCCCAGCATTTT. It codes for CASSQDEGAAQHF.